This T cell receptor (beta chain) was found in a study of radiation and T cells in renal cell carcinoma. This clone was seen a single time. V lost 2 bases and J lost 5, with 11 bases in between. Germline V lookup: CDR1 SGHRS, CDR2 YFSETQ. CDR3 size: 13 residues. Time point denoted: blood 4 weeks post-SBRT, at nephrectomy. Treatment of the sample: 15 Gy SBRT to primary tumor, nephrectomy 4 weeks later. Assay used: immunoSEQ multiplex PCR; TCRdb lists only in-frame clones, some missing. In the table there are 140,000 to 150,000 clones, 70% to 90% of which are singletons. The input for sequencing was blood, taken from a patient whose treatment included radiotherapy and nephrectomy. This sequence was found in a woman aged 50 to 65 with renal cell carcinoma. The chain is built from TRBV5-1 and TRBJ2-7; possibly TRBD1 for D (6 bases). The DNA for the CDR3 is TGCGCCAGCAGCTTTCAGGGGTCGAACGAGCAGTACTTC. Its protein is CASSFQGSNEQYF.